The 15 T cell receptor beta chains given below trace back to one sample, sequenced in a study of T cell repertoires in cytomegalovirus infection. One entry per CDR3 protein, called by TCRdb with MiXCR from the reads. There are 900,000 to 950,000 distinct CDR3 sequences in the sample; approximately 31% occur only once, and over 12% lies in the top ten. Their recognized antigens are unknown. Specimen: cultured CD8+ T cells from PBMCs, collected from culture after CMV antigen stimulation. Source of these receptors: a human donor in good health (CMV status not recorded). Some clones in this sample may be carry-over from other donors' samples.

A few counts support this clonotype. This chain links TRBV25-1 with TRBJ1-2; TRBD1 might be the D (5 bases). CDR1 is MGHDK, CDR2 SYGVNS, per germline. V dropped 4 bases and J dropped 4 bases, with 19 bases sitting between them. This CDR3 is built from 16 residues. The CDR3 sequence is CASSVWAGRDFYGYTF. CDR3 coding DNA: TGTGCCAGCAGTGTTTGGGCAGGGAGGGACTTCTATGGCTACACCTTC.

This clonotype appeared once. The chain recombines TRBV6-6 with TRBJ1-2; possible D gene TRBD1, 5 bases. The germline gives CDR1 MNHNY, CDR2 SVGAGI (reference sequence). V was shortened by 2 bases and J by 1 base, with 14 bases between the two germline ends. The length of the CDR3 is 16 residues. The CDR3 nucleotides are TGTGCCAGCAGTTACGGGGGTGGATTGAGTAACTATGGCTACACCTTC. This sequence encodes CASSYGGGLSNYGYTF.

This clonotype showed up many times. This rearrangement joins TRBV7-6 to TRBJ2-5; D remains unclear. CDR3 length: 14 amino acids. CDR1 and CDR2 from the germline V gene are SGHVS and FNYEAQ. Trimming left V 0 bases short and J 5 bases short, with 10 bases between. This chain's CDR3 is CASSLAANGETQYF. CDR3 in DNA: TGTGCCAGCAGCTTAGCCGCCAACGGGGAGACCCAGTACTTC.

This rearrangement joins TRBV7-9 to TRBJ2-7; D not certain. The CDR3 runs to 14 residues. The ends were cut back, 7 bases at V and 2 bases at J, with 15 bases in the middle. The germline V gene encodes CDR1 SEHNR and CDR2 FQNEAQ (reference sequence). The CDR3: CASIDPVAPYEQYF. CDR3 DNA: TGTGCCAGCATCGATCCCGTGGCACCCTACGAGCAGTACTTC.

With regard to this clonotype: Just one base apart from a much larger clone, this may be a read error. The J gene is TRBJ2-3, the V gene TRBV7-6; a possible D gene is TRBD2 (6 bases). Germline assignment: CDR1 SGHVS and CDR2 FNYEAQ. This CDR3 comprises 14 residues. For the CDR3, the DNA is TGTGTCAGCAGCCCCGCCGCGGGGCAGGATACGCAGTATTTT. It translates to CVSSPAAGQDTQYF.

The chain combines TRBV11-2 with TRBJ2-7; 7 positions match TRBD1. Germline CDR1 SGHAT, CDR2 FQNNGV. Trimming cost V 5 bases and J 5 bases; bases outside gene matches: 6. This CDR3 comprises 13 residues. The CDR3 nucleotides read TGTGCCAGCAGCGCTCAGGACAGGAACGAGCAGTACGTC. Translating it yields CASSAQDRNEQYV.

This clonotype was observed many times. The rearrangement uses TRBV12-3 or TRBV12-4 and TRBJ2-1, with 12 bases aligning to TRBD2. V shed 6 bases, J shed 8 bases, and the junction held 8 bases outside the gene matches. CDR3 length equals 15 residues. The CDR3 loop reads CASSQLAGGLDEQFF. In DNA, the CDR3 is TGTGCCAGCAGCCAACTAGCGGGGGGCTTGGATGAGCAGTTCTTC.

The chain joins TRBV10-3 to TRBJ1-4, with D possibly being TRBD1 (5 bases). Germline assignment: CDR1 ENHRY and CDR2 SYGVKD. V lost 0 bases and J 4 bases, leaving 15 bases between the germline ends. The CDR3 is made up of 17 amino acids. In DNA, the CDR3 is TGTGCCATCAGTGAGTCGAGTTATGCGGGGGTTAATGAAAAACTGTTTTTT. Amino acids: CAISESSYAGVNEKLFF.

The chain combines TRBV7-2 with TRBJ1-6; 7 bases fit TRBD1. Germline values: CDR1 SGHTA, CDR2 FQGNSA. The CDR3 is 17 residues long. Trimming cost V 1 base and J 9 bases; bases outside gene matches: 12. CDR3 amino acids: CASSLVVGVTGLSPLHF. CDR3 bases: TGTGCCAGCAGCTTAGTAGTGGGGGTGACAGGGCTTTCACCCCTCCACTTT.

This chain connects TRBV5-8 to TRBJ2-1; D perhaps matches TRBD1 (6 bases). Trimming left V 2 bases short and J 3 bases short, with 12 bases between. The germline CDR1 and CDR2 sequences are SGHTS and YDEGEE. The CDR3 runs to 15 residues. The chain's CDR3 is CASSLQGYLYNEQFF. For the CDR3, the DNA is TGTGCCAGCAGCTTACAGGGTTACCTCTACAATGAGCAGTTCTTC.

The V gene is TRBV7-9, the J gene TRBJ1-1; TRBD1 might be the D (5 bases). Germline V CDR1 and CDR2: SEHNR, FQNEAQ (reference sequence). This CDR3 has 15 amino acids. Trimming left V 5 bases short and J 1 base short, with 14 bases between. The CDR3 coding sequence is TGTGCCAGCAGCCCCAGGGACCGCCAGAACACTGAAGCTTTCTTT. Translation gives CASSPRDRQNTEAFF.

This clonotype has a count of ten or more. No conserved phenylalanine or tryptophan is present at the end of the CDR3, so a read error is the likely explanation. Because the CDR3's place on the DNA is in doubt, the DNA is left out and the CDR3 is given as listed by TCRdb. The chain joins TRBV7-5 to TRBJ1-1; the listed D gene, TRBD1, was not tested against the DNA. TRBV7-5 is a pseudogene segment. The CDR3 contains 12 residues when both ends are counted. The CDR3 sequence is CISVPEARDSTL.

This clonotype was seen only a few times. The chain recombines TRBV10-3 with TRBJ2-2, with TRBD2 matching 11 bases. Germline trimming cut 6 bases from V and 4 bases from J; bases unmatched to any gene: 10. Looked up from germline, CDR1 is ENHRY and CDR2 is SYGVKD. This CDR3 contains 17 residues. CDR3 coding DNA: TGTGCCATCAGAGTAGAGACCGGGACTAGCGGCACCGGGGAGCTGTTTTTT. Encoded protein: CAIRVETGTSGTGELFF.

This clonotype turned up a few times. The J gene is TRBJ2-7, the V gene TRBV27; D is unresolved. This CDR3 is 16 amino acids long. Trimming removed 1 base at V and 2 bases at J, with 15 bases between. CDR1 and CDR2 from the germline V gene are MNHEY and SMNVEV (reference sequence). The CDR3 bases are TGTGCCAGCAGTTTATACGGCTGGACGGACGCCTACGAGCAGTACTTC. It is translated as CASSLYGWTDAYEQYF.

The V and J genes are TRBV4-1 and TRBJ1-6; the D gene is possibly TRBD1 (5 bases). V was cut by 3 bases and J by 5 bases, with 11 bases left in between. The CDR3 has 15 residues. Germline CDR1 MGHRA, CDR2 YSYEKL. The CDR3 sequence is CASSHRQTNNSPLHF. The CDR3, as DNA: TGCGCCAGCAGCCACCGACAGACTAATAATTCACCCCTCCACTTT.